This entry lists 31 T cell receptor beta chains sequenced from one sample in a study of blood T cell repertoires in COVID-19. Repertoires were generated with immunoSEQ multiplex PCR, while TCRdb's copy carries only in-frame clones and drops some. Of hundreds of thousands of clones in the sample, roughly 86% were seen once. The source material was PBMCs or T cells enriched from blood (not recorded which). These receptors were collected from a woman in her thirties or forties with acute COVID-19.

The rearrangement uses TRBV9 and TRBJ1-4; D is ambiguous. This CDR3 region has 14 residues. In germline, CDR1 is SGDLS, CDR2 YYNGEE. Trimming removed 2 bases from V and 8 bases from J, with 13 bases in between. CDR3: CASSVNSEGEKLFF. The CDR3 nucleotides read TGTGCCAGCAGCGTTAACTCAGAGGGAGAAAAACTGTTTTTT.

J is TRBJ2-2 and V is TRBV20-1; 9 nucleotides align to TRBD2. The V gene's germline CDR1 is DFQATT and CDR2 SNEGSKA (reference sequence). V lost 3 bases, J lost 0 bases, and 8 bases stayed unmatched. The CDR3 sequence is 17 residues long. The CDR3 nucleotides are TGCAGTGCTAGTATAGCGGGGGCAACATCGAACACCGGGGAGCTGTTTTTT. Protein: CSASIAGATSNTGELFF.

Here the CDR3 reads CASSGRQGNDEQYF. The CDR3, as DNA: TGTGCCAGCAGCGGCCGACAGGGGAACGACGAGCAGTACTTC. The chain is built from TRBV9 and TRBJ2-7, with TRBD1 identical over 8 bases. CDR1 and CDR2 from the germline V gene are SGDLS and YYNGEE. With V trimmed by 3 bases and J by 5 bases, 7 bases remained unmatched. The CDR3 loop spans 14 amino acids.

The chain recombines TRBV18 with TRBJ1-1; D is unclear. The CDR3 runs to 15 residues. Germline loops: CDR1 KGHSH, CDR2 LQKENI. Trimming took 2 bases from V and 3 from J, leaving 13 bases between them. CDR3 residues: CASSPGEPPHTEAFF. For the CDR3, the DNA is TGTGCCAGCTCACCAGGAGAACCGCCCCACACTGAAGCTTTCTTT.

The chain carries TRBV2 and TRBJ1-1, with 7 bases matching TRBD1. With 6 bases clipped from V and 6 bases from J, the junction kept 10 bases outside the gene matches. The CDR3 consists of 14 residues. Per the germline V gene, CDR1 is SNHLY and CDR2 is FYNNEI. For the CDR3, the DNA is TGTGCCAGCAGCGAACAGGGGTGGTCGTCTGAAGCTTTCTTT. Residues: CASSEQGWSSEAFF. Together with reference TRBV2 and TRBJ1-1, the CDR3 gives the full variable domain: EPEVTQTPSHQVTQMGQEVILRCVPISNHLYFYWYRQILGQKVEFLVSFYNNEISEKSEIFDDQFSVERPDGSNFTLKIRSTKLEDSAMYFCASSEQGWSSEAFFGQGTRLTVV.

The chain recombines TRBV4-2 with TRBJ2-3; 12 positions agree with TRBD2. CDR3 length equals 16 residues. Germline trimming cut 1 base from V and 4 bases from J; bases unmatched to any gene: 3. CDR1 and CDR2 (germline): LGHNA, YNFKEQ. CDR3 nucleotide sequence: TGTGCCAGCAGCCAAGTACTAGCGGGGGGATCAGATACGCAGTATTTT. It is translated as CASSQVLAGGSDTQYF.

A word on this clone: The sample contains more than one DNA sequence encoding this CDR3. This chain connects TRBV5-1 to TRBJ2-7; a possible D gene is TRBD2 (5 bases). The V gene's germline CDR1 is SGHRS and CDR2 YFSETQ. Trimming removed 0 bases from V and 1 base from J, with 8 bases in between. The CDR3 is made up of 14 amino acids. The CDR3 DNA reads TGCGCCAGCAGCTTGGTACCGGGGTCCTACGAGCAGTACTTC. Translated, it gives CASSLVPGSYEQYF. Complete variable domain (other parts from reference TRBV5-1 and TRBJ2-7): KAGVTQTPRYLIKTRGQQVTLSCSPISGHRSVSWYQQTPGQGLQFLFEYFSETQRNKGNFPGRFSGRQFSNSRSEMNVSTLELGDSALYLCASSLVPGSYEQYFGPGTRLTVT.

The CDR3 bases are TGTGCCAGCAGCTTGACTAGTGACGAATCGTCCGAGCAGTACTTC. Amino acids: CASSLTSDESSEQYF. V and J are TRBV5-6 and TRBJ2-7, with D tentatively TRBD2 (5 bases). The length of the CDR3 is 15 residues. Germline V CDR1 and CDR2: SGHDT, YYEEEE. Trimming left V 1 base short and J 6 bases short, with 17 bases between.

The V and J genes are TRBV19 and TRBJ1-1; the D is unclear. V was pared by 6 bases and J by 1 base, with 6 bases between. Germline V lookup: CDR1 LNHDA, CDR2 SQIVND (reference sequence). The CDR3 sequence is 12 residues long. The DNA for the CDR3 is TGTGCCAGTAGACAGCAGAACACTGAAGCTTTCTTT. Residues: CASRQQNTEAFF.

The chain couples TRBV3-1 (or the pseudogene TRBV3-2) to TRBJ1-2; TRBD1 is a possible D gene (6 bases). CDR3 length: 14 residues. V was pared by 1 base and J by 7 bases, with 13 bases between. The germline CDR1 and CDR2 sequences are LGHDT and YNNKEL (reference sequence). The CDR3 DNA sequence: TGTGCCAGCAGCCAAGCTCAACAGGGTTCTGGCTACACCTTC. The encoded protein is CASSQAQQGSGYTF.

The chain has TRBV6-5 and TRBJ2-7, with D possibly being TRBD2 (7 bases). V was cut by 6 bases and J by 5 bases, with 17 bases left in between. Germline assignment: CDR1 MNHEY and CDR2 SVGAGI. The CDR3 is 14 amino acids. DNA for the CDR3: TGTGCCAGCAGGAAAGAGGGGGGGATCAACGAGCAGTACTTC. Protein product: CASRKEGGINEQYF.

The chain recombines TRBV5-1 with TRBJ2-5; D possibly corresponds to TRBD1 (5 bases). This CDR3 comprises 15 residues. Between the trimmed V and J ends, which lost 2 bases and 2 bases, there was a span of 13 bases. Germline CDR1 reads SGHRS; CDR2 reads YFSETQ. The CDR3 sequence is CASSFQGILQETQYF. CDR3 DNA sequence: TGCGCCAGCAGCTTCCAGGGAATCTTACAAGAGACCCAGTACTTC.

The chain uses TRBV27 and TRBJ2-2, with D maybe TRBD2 (5 bases). The V and J ends lost 6 bases and 6 bases respectively, with 14 bases between them. From germline, CDR1 is MNHEY and CDR2 SMNVEV (reference sequence). The CDR3 has 14 amino acids. The CDR3 coding sequence is TGTGCCAGCAGAGAGGACCGGGGAGCCGGGGAGCTGTTTTTT. It codes for CASREDRGAGELFF.

V usage is TRBV28 and J usage is TRBJ2-7; possibly TRBD1 for D (7 bases). The CDR3 totals 14 residues. Germline V CDR1 and CDR2: MDHEN, SYDVKM. Trimming left V 4 bases short and J 1 base short, with 11 bases between. CDR3 region: CASSSQGRSYEQYF. The CDR3 nucleotides read TGTGCCAGCAGTTCACAGGGGAGGTCCTACGAGCAGTACTTC.

V gene TRBV6-5 combines with J gene TRBJ1-1, with a tentative D call TRBD1 (6 bases). V was clipped by 0 bases and J by 3 bases, with 11 bases between them. The germline CDR1 and CDR2 sequences are MNHEY and SVGAGI. This CDR3 region has 15 residues. CDR3 coding DNA: TGTGCCAGCAGTTACTCCGGCAGGGGCGACACTGAAGCTTTCTTT. It yields the protein CASSYSGRGDTEAFF.

V is TRBV3-1 (or the pseudogene TRBV3-2) and J is TRBJ2-1, with 8 bases aligning to TRBD2. Germline lookup yields CDR1 LGHDT and CDR2 YNNKEL (reference sequence). This CDR3 has 14 residues. J was trimmed by 7 bases and V by 3 bases; bases with no gene match: 5. CDR3 sequence (DNA): TGTGCCAGCAGCCAGGCGGGGGGCGGGAATGAGCAGTTCTTC. Translating gives CASSQAGGGNEQFF.

This chain connects TRBV7-6 to TRBJ2-3, with D unresolved. The CDR3 consists of 13 residues. V was shortened by 8 bases and J by 2 bases, with 11 bases between the two germline ends. Germline CDR1 and CDR2: SGHVS and FNYEAQ. CDR3: CASGQPDTDTQYF. Written as DNA, the CDR3 is TGTGCCAGCGGGCAGCCAGACACAGATACGCAGTATTTT.

The chain joins TRBV9 to TRBJ2-1, with TRBD2 matching 8 bases. CDR3 length equals 14 residues. V lost 3 bases, J lost 7 bases, and 6 bases stayed unmatched. Germline lookup yields CDR1 SGDLS and CDR2 YYNGEE. In DNA form, the CDR3 reads TGTGCCAGCAGCGCCCGGACTAGCCTAAATGAGCAGTTCTTC. As protein: CASSARTSLNEQFF.

V usage is TRBV5-4 and J usage is TRBJ2-2; D is undetermined. The CDR3 sequence is 13 residues long. V dropped 0 bases and J dropped 4 bases, with 4 bases sitting between them. In germline, CDR1 is SGHNT, CDR2 YYREEE (reference sequence). CDR3 sequence: CASSLDSTGELFF. CDR3 nucleotides: TGTGCCAGCAGCTTGGACAGCACCGGGGAGCTGTTTTTT.

The chain links TRBV3-1 (or the pseudogene TRBV3-2) to TRBJ2-3, with unresolved D. CDR3 length: 13 amino acids. In germline, CDR1 is LGHDT, CDR2 YNNKEL (reference sequence). V dropped 6 bases and J dropped 2 bases, with 9 bases sitting between them. The CDR3 spells CASRSVNTDTQYF. The CDR3 nucleotides are TGTGCCAGCAGATCGGTCAACACAGATACGCAGTATTTT.

In nucleotides, the CDR3 is TGTGCCAGCAGTCGGACAGGGGCCGGGGAGCTGTTTTTT. Residues: CASSRTGAGELFF. The V call is TRBV2, the J call TRBJ2-2; the match to TRBD1 covers 9 bases. The ends lost 5 bases at V and 6 bases at J; junction bases unmatched: 1. The length of the CDR3 is 13 residues. Germline CDR1 SNHLY, CDR2 FYNNEI.

The chain is built from TRBV7-9 and TRBJ2-1, with 15 bases that match TRBD2. After removal of 4 bases from V and 0 bases from J, the junction contained 7 bases not matched to a gene. This CDR3 comprises 19 residues. CDR1 is SEHNR, CDR2 FQNEAQ, per germline (reference sequence). CDR3 in DNA: TGTGCCAGCAGCTCACGGACTAGCGGGGGGGCAAGCTCCTACAATGAGCAGTTCTTC. It translates to CASSSRTSGGASSYNEQFF.

The chain has TRBV5-5 and TRBJ2-4, with D maybe TRBD2 (5 bases). CDR1 SGHKS and CDR2 YYEKEE come from the germline V gene (reference sequence). The V and J ends lost 4 bases and 1 base respectively, with 12 bases between them. The CDR3 contains 15 residues. CDR3 protein: CASSSGLAAKNIQYF. The CDR3 region has the DNA TGTGCCAGCAGCAGTGGACTGGCCGCCAAAAACATTCAGTACTTC.

This chain uses TRBV6-5 with TRBJ2-1; 14 positions match TRBD2. From germline, CDR1 is MNHEY and CDR2 SVGAGI. V was pared by 6 bases and J by 7 bases, with 5 bases of the junction left unmatched. This CDR3 has 15 amino acids. The CDR3 region is CASRPGTSGRNEQFF. CDR3 coding DNA: TGTGCCAGCAGGCCCGGGACTAGCGGGAGAAATGAGCAGTTCTTC.

The chain joins TRBV5-1 to TRBJ1-2; D is ambiguous. The V gene lost 4 bases and the J gene lost 4 bases, with 17 bases spanning the gap. Germline values: CDR1 SGHRS, CDR2 YFSETQ. The CDR3 sequence is 15 residues long. CDR3 sequence: CASSLETVDTYGYTF. The CDR3 bases are TGCGCCAGCAGCCTGGAGACCGTAGACACCTATGGCTACACCTTC.

The chain joins TRBV5-6 to TRBJ1-5; 9 positions match TRBD1. The CDR3 length is 12 residues. CDR1 and CDR2 (germline): SGHDT, YYEEEE. J was trimmed by 16 bases and V by 3 bases; bases with no gene match: 8. The CDR3 coding sequence is TGTGCCAGCAGCTCCTGGGACAGGGTGAATCATTTT. It yields the protein CASSSWDRVNHF.

The chain employs TRBV7-2 and TRBJ1-5; 7 bases agree with TRBD1. The V gene end was trimmed by 6 bases and the J gene end by 5 bases; junction bases not matched to a gene: 7. Germline V CDR1 and CDR2: SGHTA, FQGNSA. This CDR3 is 14 amino acids long. The CDR3 here is CASSYRDSHQPQHF. CDR3 in DNA: TGTGCCAGCAGTTACCGGGACAGCCATCAGCCCCAGCATTTT.

The chain carries TRBV6-5 and TRBJ2-5; 14 bases align to TRBD2. This CDR3 is built from 16 residues. V gave up 1 base and J gave up 5 bases; unmatched junction bases: 3. Germline-derived CDR1 and CDR2 are MNHEY and SVGAGI. The CDR3 reads CASSYWTSGGKETQYF. CDR3 coding DNA: TGTGCCAGCAGTTACTGGACTAGCGGGGGGAAGGAGACCCAGTACTTC.

The chain combines TRBV3-1 (or the pseudogene TRBV3-2) with TRBJ1-1; possible D gene TRBD1, 6 bases. Germline V gives CDR1 LGHDT, CDR2 YNNKEL (reference sequence). The CDR3 runs 12 residues. Trimming removed 4 bases from V and 11 bases from J, with 14 bases in between. Here the CDR3 DNA reads TGTGCCAGCAGCCCGCCACAGGGACGGGCTTTCTTT. It encodes CASSPPQGRAFF.

CDR3 coding DNA: TGTGCCACCTGGGACAGGGGGACAGATACGCAGTATTTT. Residues: CATWDRGTDTQYF. The chain couples TRBV6-5 to TRBJ2-3; 11 positions agree with TRBD1. This CDR3 is 13 amino acids long. Trimming removed 10 bases from V and 3 bases from J; junction bases left unmatched: 3. The germline gives CDR1 MNHEY, CDR2 SVGAGI.

The CDR3 nucleotides read TGTGCCAGCAGTTTTCTAGCCAAAAACATTCAGTACTTC. This encodes CASSFLAKNIQYF. V usage is TRBV12-3 or TRBV12-4 and J usage is TRBJ2-4, with D uncertain. CDR3 length: 13 residues. V was trimmed by 3 bases and J by 0 bases, leaving 3 bases between them.